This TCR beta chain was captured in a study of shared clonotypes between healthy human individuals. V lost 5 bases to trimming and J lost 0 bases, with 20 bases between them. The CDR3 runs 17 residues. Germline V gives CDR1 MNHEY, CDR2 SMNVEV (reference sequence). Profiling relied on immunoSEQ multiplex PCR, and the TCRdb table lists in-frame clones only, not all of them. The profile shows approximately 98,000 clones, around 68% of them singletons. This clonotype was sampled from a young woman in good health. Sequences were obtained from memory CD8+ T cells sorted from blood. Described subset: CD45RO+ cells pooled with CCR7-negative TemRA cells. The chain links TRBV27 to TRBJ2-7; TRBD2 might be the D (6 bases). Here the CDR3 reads CASSPSWGDGSSYEQYF. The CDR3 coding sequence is TGTGCCAGCAGTCCATCGTGGGGGGACGGGAGCTCCTACGAGCAGTACTTC.